The next 17 T cell receptor beta chains were all read from a single sample in a study of cytomegalovirus exposure and HLA in healthy donors. The study ran its PCR with 60 Vbeta and 13 Jbeta primers. TCRdb's table, derived via immunoSEQ multiplex PCR, lists solely in-frame clones and lacks some. The sample carries approximately 150,000 clones, approximately 82% recorded once. Material for sequencing was PBMCs. Receptors originate from a man in his forties in good health and CMV-seronegative.

A single count supports this clone. This sequence joins TRBV7-2 and TRBJ2-3; D is possibly TRBD1 (5 bases). Germline V gene lookup returns CDR1 SGHTA and CDR2 FQGNSA. This CDR3 is 14 amino acids long. With 2 bases removed from V and 4 bases from J, the gap between germline ends came to 10 bases. The CDR3 region has the DNA TGTGCCAGCAGCTTAACAGGTCGGGCAGATACGCAGTATTTT. Translated, it gives CASSLTGRADTQYF.

The gene calls are TRBV4-3 and TRBJ1-2; possible D gene TRBD1, 6 bases. The germline gives CDR1 LGHNA, CDR2 YSLEER. The CDR3 runs to 16 residues. V was trimmed by 0 bases and J by 8 bases, leaving 19 bases between them. The CDR3 here is CASSQDPQGTPRGYTF. CDR3 sequence (DNA): TGCGCCAGCAGCCAAGATCCCCAGGGGACCCCTCGGGGCTACACCTTC.

The chain links TRBV5-6 to TRBJ2-2, with 12 positions matching TRBD1. The ends lost 3 bases at V and 4 bases at J; junction bases unmatched: 10. The CDR3 runs to 18 residues. CDR1 and CDR2 (germline): SGHDT, YYEEEE. The CDR3 DNA reads TGTGCCAGCAGCTACAACCGGGACAGGGGGCGCGTCACCGGGGAGCTGTTTTTT. Residues: CASSYNRDRGRVTGELFF.

The chain has TRBV5-1 and TRBJ1-4; D may be TRBD1 (5 bases). Germline CDR1 is SGHRS and CDR2 is YFSETQ. Trimming took off 4 bases at V and 8 bases at J, with 21 bases between the two ends. This CDR3 contains 16 residues. The CDR3 region is CASSVDSIGGGEKLFF. Written as DNA, the CDR3 is TGCGCCAGCAGCGTCGACAGTATAGGTGGGGGGGAAAAACTGTTTTTT.

This sequence joins TRBV11-1 and TRBJ2-7; tentatively, D is TRBD1 (6 bases). The germline V gene encodes CDR1 SGHAT and CDR2 FQDESV (reference sequence). This CDR3 spans 15 amino acids. V lost 4 bases and J 0 bases, leaving 13 bases between the germline ends. The CDR3 DNA is TGTGCCAGCAGCTCGACAGGTTTTAGCTCCTACGAGCAGTACTTC. It codes for CASSSTGFSSYEQYF.

V gene TRBV6-6 combines with J gene TRBJ2-7; weak D call: TRBD2 (6 bases). Germline loops: CDR1 MNHNY, CDR2 SVGAGI (reference sequence). Trimming stripped 2 bases from V and 4 bases from J, with 12 bases between. The CDR3 is made up of 14 amino acids. The CDR3: CASSYEEGSYEQYF. The CDR3 coding sequence is TGTGCCAGCAGTTACGAGGAGGGGTCATACGAGCAGTACTTC.

This chain joins TRBV7-2 and TRBJ2-5; D ambiguous. V gave up 1 base and J gave up 10 bases, with 16 bases separating them. The CDR3 extends over 14 amino acids. Germline lookup yields CDR1 SGHTA and CDR2 FQGNSA. The CDR3 loop reads CASSLESSTPGQYF. CDR3 nucleotide sequence: TGTGCCAGCAGCTTAGAATCTAGTACCCCCGGCCAGTACTTC.

V usage is TRBV14 and J usage is TRBJ2-3; 8 bases are shared with TRBD2. The germline CDR1 and CDR2 sequences are SGHDN and FVKESK. After removal of 4 bases from V and 0 bases from J, the junction contained 6 bases not matched to a gene. The CDR3 covers 16 residues. The CDR3 reads CASSLLAGGSTDTQYF. In nucleotides, the CDR3 is TGTGCCAGCAGCCTTCTTGCGGGGGGTAGCACAGATACGCAGTATTTT.

This clone was counted a single time. The genes are TRBV11-1 and TRBJ1-6, with D possibly TRBD1 on 5 matching bases. This CDR3 comprises 14 residues. Between the trimmed V and J ends, which lost 3 bases and 7 bases, there was a span of 10 bases. CDR1 SGHAT and CDR2 FQDESV come from the germline V gene (reference sequence). CDR3 coding DNA: TGTGCCAGCAGCTTCAGGGTATCGAATTCACCCCTCCACTTT. Its translation: CASSFRVSNSPLHF.

The V call is TRBV29-1, the J call TRBJ2-1, with 8 bases identical to TRBD1. The CDR3 has 13 amino acids. V was pared by 3 bases and J by 5 bases, with 3 bases of the junction left unmatched. Germline V gene sequence: CDR1 SQVTM, CDR2 ANQGSEA. CDR3 residues: CSVDQGADNEQFF. CDR3 DNA: TGCAGCGTTGATCAGGGGGCCGACAATGAGCAGTTCTTC.

V and J are TRBV4-1 and TRBJ1-2; TRBD1 might be the D (5 bases). Germline values: CDR1 MGHRA, CDR2 YSYEKL. Trimming took off 0 bases at V and 8 bases at J, with 13 bases between the two ends. The CDR3 loop spans 14 amino acids. CDR3 loop: CASSQDGSGFGYTF. CDR3 bases: TGCGCCAGCAGCCAAGACGGGTCAGGGTTCGGCTACACCTTC.

The gene calls are TRBV11-2 and TRBJ1-1; 7 bases agree with TRBD1. Per germline, CDR1 SGHAT and CDR2 FQNNGV. The length of the CDR3 is 14 residues. V was clipped by 5 bases and J by 4 bases; unmatched bases: 7. The CDR3 DNA reads TGTGCCAGCAGCCCTACCAGGGGGGTCACTGAAGCTTTCTTT. Its protein product is CASSPTRGVTEAFF.

This clone was counted once. J is TRBJ2-7 and V is TRBV27; D possibly corresponds to TRBD2 (6 bases). In germline, CDR1 is MNHEY, CDR2 SMNVEV (reference sequence). This CDR3 region has 12 residues. The ends were cut back, 2 bases at V and 6 bases at J, with 8 bases in the middle. The CDR3 DNA follows: TGTGCCAGCAGTTTAATGGGGGGCGAGCAGTACTTC. Residues: CASSLMGGEQYF.

Worth noting for this clone: Other DNA sequences within the sample encode an identical CDR3. The V and J genes are TRBV20-1 and TRBJ2-5, with D uncertain. The ends were cut back, 6 bases at V and 0 bases at J, with 5 bases in the middle. This CDR3 contains 11 residues. Germline V gene lookup returns CDR1 DFQATT and CDR2 SNEGSKA (reference sequence). The CDR3 here is CSASYQETQYF. CDR3 in DNA: TGCAGTGCCTCGTACCAAGAGACCCAGTACTTC.

V gene TRBV6-6 combines with J gene TRBJ2-3; D is perhaps TRBD2 (7 bases). Germline V gene data show CDR1 as MNHNY and CDR2 as SVGAGI (reference sequence). With 5 bases removed from V and 5 bases from J, the gap between germline ends came to 14 bases. This CDR3 contains 14 residues. CDR3 sequence reads: CASSLRGAGDTQYF. As DNA, the CDR3 is TGTGCCAGCAGTCTCCGGGGGGCTGGAGATACGCAGTATTTT.

The chain combines TRBV7-2 with TRBJ2-1; D might be TRBD2 (6 bases). V dropped 2 bases and J dropped 4 bases, with 12 bases sitting between them. The CDR3 extends over 15 amino acids. In germline, CDR1 is SGHTA, CDR2 FQGNSA. CDR3 DNA: TGTGCCAGCAGCTTAAAAAGCGGGTATTACAATGAGCAGTTCTTC. Protein: CASSLKSGYYNEQFF.

The chain combines TRBV7-2 with TRBJ1-5; D is unclear. CDR3 length: 13 amino acids. Trimming removed 5 bases from V and 2 bases from J, with 7 bases in between. CDR1 SGHTA and CDR2 FQGNSA come from the germline V gene. CDR3 DNA: TGTGCCAGCAGCAGGACTGGCAATCAGCCCCAGCATTTT. It is translated as CASSRTGNQPQHF.